Each of the 12 T cell receptor beta chains below was sequenced from the same sample in a study of graft-versus-host responses after intestinal transplantation. The method was immunoSEQ multiplex PCR; TCRdb's version includes in-frame clones alone and lacks a portion of them. This table holds tens of thousands of clones, roughly 84% found once. Their cognate antigens are unknown. The sequences come from unstimulated CD8+ T cells sorted from spleen or lymph node cells, collected before transplant. Source of these receptors: a human donor who was the organ donor for an intestinal transplant.

V usage is TRBV18 and J usage is TRBJ2-5; D is uncertain. Near its end, the DNA agrees better with TRBJ2-7, so the J call may be wrong. Germline-derived CDR1 and CDR2 are KGHSH and LQKENI. This CDR3 comprises 16 residues. CDR3 sequence reads: CASSPKQTPPSYEQYF. The CDR3 nucleotides are TGTGCCAGCTCACCGAAGCAGACTCCACCTTCCTACGAGCAGTACTTC.

The rearrangement uses TRBV27 and TRBJ2-6; D uncertain. From germline, CDR1 is MNHEY and CDR2 SMNVEV (reference sequence). CDR3 size: 14 residues. The V end was cut by 7 bases, the J end by 1 base, with 8 bases between. CDR3 sequence: CASKVLSGANVLTF. The CDR3 DNA reads as TGTGCCAGCAAGGTTCTTTCTGGGGCCAACGTCCTGACTTTC.

As for this clone: The limits of the CDR3 on the DNA are not certain, so only TCRdb's listed CDR3 is given. This chain uses TRBV6-4 with TRBJ1-6; the table gives TRBD1 as D, unverified against the DNA. The CDR3 region is 15 residues in length, termini included. Germline assignment: CDR1 MRHNA and CDR2 SNTAGT. The CDR3 loop is CASILGQGLNSPLHF.

The rearrangement joins TRBV7-9 to TRBJ2-7, with TRBD2 matching 10 bases. The germline V gene encodes CDR1 SEHNR and CDR2 FQNEAQ (reference sequence). J was trimmed by 5 bases and V by 2 bases; bases with no gene match: 6. The CDR3 has 15 amino acids. DNA for the CDR3: TGTGCCAGCAGCTTAAACCTAGCGGGGGCGGACGAGCAGTACTTC. Translated: CASSLNLAGADEQYF.

The table lists this clone with a few counts. The rearrangement links TRBV10-3 to TRBJ1-4; TRBD1 is a possible D gene (5 bases). CDR3 length: 13 residues. Trimming removed 6 bases at V and 4 bases at J, with 9 bases between. The germline gives CDR1 ENHRY, CDR2 SYGVKD. For the CDR3, the DNA is TGTGCCATCAGGAAGGGGATTAATGAAAAACTGTTTTTT. It is translated as CAIRKGINEKLFF.

V and J are TRBV28 and TRBJ2-3; no clear D gene. Germline V gene data show CDR1 as MDHEN and CDR2 as SYDVKM. The ends were cut back, 5 bases at V and 6 bases at J, with 18 bases in the middle. The CDR3 is 15 residues long. The CDR3 region is CASSAVGGAADTQYF. CDR3 coding DNA: TGTGCCAGCAGTGCCGTGGGCGGAGCCGCGGATACGCAGTATTTT. Supplemented by reference TRBV28 and TRBJ2-3, the full variable domain reads DVKVTQSSRYLVKRTGEKVFLECVQDMDHENMFWYRQDPGLGLRLIYFSYDVKMKEKGDIPEGYSVSREKKERFSLILESASTNQTSMYLCASSAVGGAADTQYFGPGTRLTVL.

The chain is built from TRBV6-6 and TRBJ2-1; 10 bases agree with TRBD2. This CDR3 spans 15 amino acids. Germline CDR1 MNHNY, CDR2 SVGAGI (reference sequence). J gave up 7 bases and V 2 bases, and 5 bases lay outside the gene matches. The CDR3 DNA follows: TGTGCCAGCAGTTACAGGCTAGCGGGGGAAAATGAGCAGTTCTTC. This encodes CASSYRLAGENEQFF.

Only one count was recorded for this clone. This chain links TRBV28 with TRBJ1-1, with D hard to call. The CDR3 is 13 residues long. The V and J ends lost 3 bases and 5 bases respectively, with 10 bases between them. The germline gives CDR1 MDHEN, CDR2 SYDVKM. CDR3: CASSFEGGTEAFF. CDR3 bases: TGTGCCAGCAGTTTCGAGGGAGGTACTGAAGCTTTCTTT.

Only a few counts were recorded for this clone. J is TRBJ2-3 and V is TRBV13; possible D gene TRBD2, 5 bases. V was cut by 5 bases and J by 6 bases, with 12 bases left in between. Germline V gene data show CDR1 as PRHDT and CDR2 as FYEKMQ (reference sequence). The CDR3 length is 13 residues. DNA of the CDR3: TGTGCCAGCAGCCCCGACTACCAGGATACGCAGTATTTT. Protein: CASSPDYQDTQYF.

The rearrangement joins TRBV27 to TRBJ1-4; D might be TRBD1 (5 bases). Germline V gene lookup returns CDR1 MNHEY and CDR2 SMNVEV (reference sequence). V lost 3 bases and J 7 bases, leaving 12 bases between the germline ends. The CDR3 runs 14 residues. The CDR3 loop reads CASSFGGWSEKLFF. CDR3 nucleotides: TGTGCCAGCAGTTTTGGGGGGTGGAGTGAAAAACTGTTTTTT.

This chain joins TRBV6-4 and TRBJ1-1; TRBD1 might be the D (5 bases). The germline V and J ends were trimmed by 6 bases and 1 base, with 12 bases remaining between them. In germline, CDR1 is MRHNA, CDR2 SNTAGT. This CDR3 has 14 amino acids. The CDR3 here is CASRLTEANTEAFF. CDR3 in DNA: TGTGCCAGCAGATTGACAGAGGCGAACACTGAAGCTTTCTTT.

The V gene is TRBV15, the J gene TRBJ2-7, with a weak D call TRBD1 (6 bases). This CDR3 is 13 amino acids long. The V gene's germline CDR1 is LNHNV and CDR2 YYDKDF (reference sequence). Trimming cost V 1 base and J 6 bases, with 10 bases left between them. The CDR3 nucleotides are TGTGCCACCAGCAGAGTCCAGGGGAGCGAGCAGTACTTC. This encodes CATSRVQGSEQYF. Based on the CDR3 plus reference TRBV15 and TRBJ2-7, the full variable domain is DAMVIQNPRYQVTQFGKPVTLSCSQTLNHNVMYWYQQKSSQAPKLLFHYYDKDFNNEADTPDNFQSRRPNTSFCFLDIRSPGLGDTAMYLCATSRVQGSEQYFGPGTRLTVT.